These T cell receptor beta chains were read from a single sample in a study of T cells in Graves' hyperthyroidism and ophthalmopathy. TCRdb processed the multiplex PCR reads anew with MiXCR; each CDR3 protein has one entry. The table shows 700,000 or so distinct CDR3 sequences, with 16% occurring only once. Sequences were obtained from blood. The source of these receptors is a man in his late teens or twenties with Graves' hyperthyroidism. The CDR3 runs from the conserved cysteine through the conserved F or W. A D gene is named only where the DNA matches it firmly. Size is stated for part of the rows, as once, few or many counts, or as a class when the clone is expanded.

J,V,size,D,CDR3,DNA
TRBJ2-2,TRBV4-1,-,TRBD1,CASSQDRGQGNGELFF,TGCGCCAGCAGCCAAGATAGGGGACAGGGTAACGGGGAGCTGTTTTTT
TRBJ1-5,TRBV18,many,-,CASSPRSDQPQHF,TGTGCCAGCTCACCGCGGTCCGATCAGCCCCAGCATTTT
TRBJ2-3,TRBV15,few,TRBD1,CATSRDLDRGADTQYF,TGTGCCACCAGCAGAGATTTGGACAGGGGTGCAGATACGCAGTATTTT
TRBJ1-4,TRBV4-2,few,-,CASSQARGHNEKLFF,TGTGCCAGCAGCCAAGCCCGCGGGCACAATGAAAAACTGTTTTTT
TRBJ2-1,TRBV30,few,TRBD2,CAWEASGTHNEQFF,TGTGCCTGGGAAGCTAGCGGGACCCACAATGAGCAGTTCTTC
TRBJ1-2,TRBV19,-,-,CASRPYRDRFGYTF,TGTGCCAGTAGGCCCTACAGGGATCGGTTTGGCTACACCTTC
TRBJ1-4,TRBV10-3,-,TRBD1,CAISITGTALFF,TGTGCCATCAGTATAACCGGGACAGCCCTGTTTTTT
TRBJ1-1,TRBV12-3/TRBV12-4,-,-,CASSGGPKGNTEAFF,TGTGCCAGCAGTGGGGGGCCTAAGGGGAACACTGAAGCTTTCTTT
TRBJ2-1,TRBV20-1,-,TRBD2,CSARDLREGHWYNEQFF,TGCAGTGCTAGAGATCTGCGGGAGGGCCACTGGTACAATGAGCAGTTCTTC
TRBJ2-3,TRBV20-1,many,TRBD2,CSASTGALAGGTDTQYF,TGCAGTGCTTCGACAGGGGCACTAGCGGGAGGAACAGATACGCAGTATTTT
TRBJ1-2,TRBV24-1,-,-,CATSDEQGGYGYTF,TGTGCCACCAGTGATGAACAGGGAGGGTATGGCTACACCTTC
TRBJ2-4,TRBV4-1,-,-,CASSQSGLAKNIQYF,TGCGCCAGCAGCCAATCAGGGCTAGCCAAAAACATTCAGTACTTC
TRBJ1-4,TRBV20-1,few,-,CSAEYNEKLFF,TGCAGTGCGGAATATAATGAAAAACTGTTTTTT
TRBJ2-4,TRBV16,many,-,CASSQEGTKNIQYF,TGTGCCAGCAGCCAGGAGGGCACCAAAAACATTCAGTACTTC
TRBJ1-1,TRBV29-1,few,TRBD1,CSAEARQGHTEAFF,TGCAGCGCTGAAGCCCGACAGGGACACACTGAAGCTTTCTTT
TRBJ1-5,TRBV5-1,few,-,CASSLFGGLNQPQHF,TGCGCCAGCAGCTTGTTCGGGGGCCTGAATCAGCCCCAGCATTTT
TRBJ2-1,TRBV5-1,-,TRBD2,CASNPRRPGLAGAWSEQFF,TGCGCCAGCAATCCCCGTCGTCCGGGACTAGCGGGAGCATGGAGTGAGCAGTTCTTC
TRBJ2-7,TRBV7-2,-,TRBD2,CASSLVGTAGDPYEQYF,TGTGCCAGCAGCTTAGTTGGCACAGCGGGAGACCCCTACGAGCAGTACTTC
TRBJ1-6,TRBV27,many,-,CASRGYVGDSPLHF,TGTGCCAGCAGAGGTTACGTGGGGGATTCACCCCTCCACTTT
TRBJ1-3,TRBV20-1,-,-,CSASPGSGNTIYF,TGCAGTGCCAGCCCGGGGTCCGGAAACACCATATATTTT
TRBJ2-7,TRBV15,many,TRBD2,CATSRGWGGAYEQYF,TGTGCCACCAGCAGGGGATGGGGGGGGGCCTACGAGCAGTACTTC
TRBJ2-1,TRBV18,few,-,CASSPPGANEQFF,TGTGCCAGCTCACCACCAGGGGCTAATGAGCAGTTCTTC
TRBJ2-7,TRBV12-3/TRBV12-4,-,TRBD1,CASSPGDRVGYEQYF,TGTGCCAGCAGTCCTGGTGACAGGGTGGGCTACGAGCAGTACTTC
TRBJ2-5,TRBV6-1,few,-,CASSPRTPTSTPGYF,TGTGCCAGCAGTCCCCGGACGCCTACTTCCACCCCCGGGTACTTC
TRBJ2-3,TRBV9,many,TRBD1,CASSVRGGGTDTQYF,TGTGCCAGCAGCGTTAGAGGGGGCGGAACAGATACGCAGTATTTT
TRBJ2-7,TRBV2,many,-,CASSELGRGDEQYF,TGTGCCAGCAGTGAATTGGGGAGAGGGGACGAGCAGTACTTC
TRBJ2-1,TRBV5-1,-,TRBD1,CASAETGESYNEQFF,TGCGCCAGCGCGGAGACAGGGGAATCCTACAATGAGCAGTTCTTC